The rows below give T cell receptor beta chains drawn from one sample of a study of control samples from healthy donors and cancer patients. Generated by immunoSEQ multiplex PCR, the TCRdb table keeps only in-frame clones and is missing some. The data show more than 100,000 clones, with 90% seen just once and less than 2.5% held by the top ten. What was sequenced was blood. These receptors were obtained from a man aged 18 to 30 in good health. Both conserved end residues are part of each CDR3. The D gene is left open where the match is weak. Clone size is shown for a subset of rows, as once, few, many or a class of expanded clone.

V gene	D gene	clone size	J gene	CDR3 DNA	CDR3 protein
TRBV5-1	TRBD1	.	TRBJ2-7	TGCGCCAGCAGCTTGGAGACAGGGCTCGACGAGCAGTACTTC	CASSLETGLDEQYF
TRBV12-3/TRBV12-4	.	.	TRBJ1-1	TGTGCCAGCAGCCCTCGGGGAGATGCTTTCTTT	CASSPRGDAFF
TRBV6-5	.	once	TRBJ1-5	TGTGCCAGCAGTTACGACGGAAATCAGCCCCAGCATTTT	CASSYDGNQPQHF
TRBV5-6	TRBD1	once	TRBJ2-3	TGTGCCAGCAGCCAGCAGGGGGCGGTGGATACGCAGTATTTT	CASSQQGAVDTQYF
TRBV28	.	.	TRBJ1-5	TGTGCCAGCAGTTCCCTTGAGTTGACAGTAAGTCAGCCCCAGCATTTT	CASSSLELTVSQPQHF
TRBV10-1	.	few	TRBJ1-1	TGCGCCAGCAGTAGGGCGTCTTCGAAGGGGTACACTGAAGCTTTCTTT	CASSRASSKGYTEAFF
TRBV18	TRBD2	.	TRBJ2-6	TGTGCCAGCTCACCCGGGAGGGGCGCATCCTCTGGGGCCAACGTCCTGACTTTC	CASSPGRGASSGANVLTF
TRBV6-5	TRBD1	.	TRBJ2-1	TGTGCCAGCAGCCGGGACAGGGAGGAGTTCTTC	CASSRDREEFF
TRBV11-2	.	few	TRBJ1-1	TGTGCCAGCAGTGATGTGCAGGGGAGAGCTTTCTTT	CASSDVQGRAFF
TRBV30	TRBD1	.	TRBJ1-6	TGTGCCTGGAGTCTGGGACAGGGCTATTCACCCCTCCACTTT	CAWSLGQGYSPLHF
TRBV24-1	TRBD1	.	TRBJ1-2	TGTGCCACCAGTGATTGGGGGCAGGGGACAGACTATGGCTACACCTTC	CATSDWGQGTDYGYTF
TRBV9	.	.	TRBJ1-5	TGTGCCAGCGGGGGTGGGGAGGATGGCAATCAGCCCCAGCATTTT	CASGGGEDGNQPQHF
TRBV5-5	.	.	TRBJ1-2	TGTGCCAGCAGCTTGGCCCCCGCAACAGGGTCTCTCGGCTACACCTTC	CASSLAPATGSLGYTF
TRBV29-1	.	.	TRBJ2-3	TGCAGCGTTGCATCGGGACGATCTAGCACAGATACGCAGTATTTT	CSVASGRSSTDTQYF
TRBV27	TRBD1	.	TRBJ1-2	TGTGCCAGCAGTCCCGGGACAGCTACGAACTATGGCTACACCTTC	CASSPGTATNYGYTF
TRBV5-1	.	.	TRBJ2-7	TGCGCCAGCAGCTTGGGGGGGACGGCCTACGAGCAGTACTTC	CASSLGGTAYEQYF
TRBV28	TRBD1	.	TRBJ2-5	TGTGCCAGCAGCCCCGGGACAGCCTACCAAGAGACCCAGTACTTC	CASSPGTAYQETQYF
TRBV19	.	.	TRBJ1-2	TGTGCCAGTATGAATAGGGCTCCCTATGGCTACACCTTC	CASMNRAPYGYTF
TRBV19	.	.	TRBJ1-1	TGTGCCAGTAAGGTCGAGACAGGATCCTTGAACACTGAAGCTTTCTTT	CASKVETGSLNTEAFF
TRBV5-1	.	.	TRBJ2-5	TGCGCCAGCGGGCAGGGGAGGTATGAGGAGACCCAGTACTTC	CASGQGRYEETQYF
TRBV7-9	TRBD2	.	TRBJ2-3	TGTGCCAGCAGCTTAGCGATACTAGCGGATACGCAGTATTTT	CASSLAILADTQYF
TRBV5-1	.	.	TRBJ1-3	TGCGCCAGAAAAAAAACAGGTTCTGGAAACACCATATATTTT	CARKKTGSGNTIYF
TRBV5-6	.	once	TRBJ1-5	TGTGCCAGCAGCTTGCGAGGTAATAGCAATCAGCCCCAGCATTTT	CASSLRGNSNQPQHF
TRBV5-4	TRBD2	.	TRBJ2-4	TGTGCCAGCAGCTACCAGCGGGGGGGGGACAAAAACATTCAGTACTTC	CASSYQRGGDKNIQYF
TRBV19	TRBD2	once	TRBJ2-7	TGTGCCAGTAGCCTCCGGACTAGCGGGGGCTTGGAGCAGTACTTC	CASSLRTSGGLEQYF
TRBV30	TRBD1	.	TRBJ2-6	TGTGCCTGGAGTGGTGGGACAGGGCACAGCTCTGGGGCCAACGTCCTGACTTTC	CAWSGGTGHSSGANVLTF
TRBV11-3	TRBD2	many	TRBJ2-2	TGTGCCAGCAGCTTAGTTAGCGGGAGAAGCACCGGGGAGCTGTTTTTT	CASSLVSGRSTGELFF
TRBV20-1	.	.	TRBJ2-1	TGCAGCTTCCCTGACAATGAGCAGTTCTTC	CSFPDNEQFF
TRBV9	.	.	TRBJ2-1	TGTGCCAGCAGTCCCACCGGGTCCCACTACAATGAGCAGTTCTTC	CASSPTGSHYNEQFF
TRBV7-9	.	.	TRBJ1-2	TGTGCCAGCAGCTTAGGGCGGAGTGACTATGGCTACACCTTC	CASSLGRSDYGYTF